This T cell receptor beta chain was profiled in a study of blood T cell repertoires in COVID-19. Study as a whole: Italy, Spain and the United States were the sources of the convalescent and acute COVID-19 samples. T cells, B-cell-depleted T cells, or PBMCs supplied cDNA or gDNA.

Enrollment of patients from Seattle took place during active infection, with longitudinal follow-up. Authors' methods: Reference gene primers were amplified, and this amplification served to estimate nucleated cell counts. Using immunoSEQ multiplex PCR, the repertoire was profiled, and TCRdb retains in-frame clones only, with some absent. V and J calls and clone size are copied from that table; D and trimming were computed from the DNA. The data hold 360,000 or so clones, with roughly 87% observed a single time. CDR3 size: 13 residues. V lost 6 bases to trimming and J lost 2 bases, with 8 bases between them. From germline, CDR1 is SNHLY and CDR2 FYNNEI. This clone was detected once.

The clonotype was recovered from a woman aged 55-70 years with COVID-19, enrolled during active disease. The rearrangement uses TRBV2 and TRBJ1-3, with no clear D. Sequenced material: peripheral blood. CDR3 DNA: TGTGCCAGCAGGGCTCGGGCTGGAAACACCATATATTTT. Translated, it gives CASRARAGNTIYF.